One T cell receptor beta chain is described in this entry. Its specificity is not known. Sequencing used immunoSEQ multiplex PCR; TCRdb keeps in-frame clones, though not all of them. The repertoire has 50,000 to 70,000 clones, under 90% of them found once; the top ten carry approximately 4.1%. Time point denoted: week 35, safety follow-up. The study gave 300 ug of mutant IDH1 20-mer peptide per vaccine dose, with topical imiquimod. This sample was included in a study of a mutant IDH1 vaccine in newly diagnosed glioma. Trimming took off 8 bases at V and 5 bases at J, with 15 bases between the two ends. The CDR3 has 14 amino acids. Germline values: CDR1 MGHRA, CDR2 YSYEKL.

The sequence was collected from a man younger than 45 with glioma. The chain has TRBV4-1 and TRBJ1-4; D gene unclear. Sequences were derived from PBMCs, sampled from a glioma patient whose treatment included an IDH1 peptide vaccine. The CDR3 sequence is CASSYRAVNEKLFF. The CDR3 nucleotides are TGCGCCAGCTCTTACCGGGCCGTAAATGAAAAACTGTTTTTT.